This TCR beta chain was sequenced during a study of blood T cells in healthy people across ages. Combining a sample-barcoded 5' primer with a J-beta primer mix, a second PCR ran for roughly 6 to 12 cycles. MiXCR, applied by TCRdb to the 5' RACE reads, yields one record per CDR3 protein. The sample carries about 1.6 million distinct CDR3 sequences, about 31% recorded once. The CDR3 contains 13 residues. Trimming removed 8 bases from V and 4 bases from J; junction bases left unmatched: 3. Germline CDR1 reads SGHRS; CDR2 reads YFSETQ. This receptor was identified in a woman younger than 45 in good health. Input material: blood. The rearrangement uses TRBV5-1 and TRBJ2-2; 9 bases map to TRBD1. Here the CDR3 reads CASEQGATGELFF. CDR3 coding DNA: TGCGCCAGTGAACAGGGGGCCACCGGGGAGCTGTTTTTT.